This T cell receptor beta chain was identified during a study of cytomegalovirus exposure and HLA in healthy donors. Notes on this clone: Its cognate antigen is unknown.

The CDR3 totals 15 residues. V shed 1 base, J shed 9 bases, and the junction held 7 bases outside the gene matches. Germline CDR1 is SGHRS and CDR2 is YFSETQ. It was with 60 Vbeta and 13 Jbeta primers that the PCR ran. Generated by immunoSEQ multiplex PCR, the TCRdb table keeps only in-frame clones and is missing some. The sample carries about 76,000 clones, over 60% recorded once. Study results and limitations: Several of the most significant clusters appeared, in a later analysis, to be linked to common viral pathogens. There were some V segments, including TRBV6-2 and TRBV6-3, excluded as indistinguishable.

The rearrangement uses TRBV5-1 and TRBJ2-3, with 11 bases identical to TRBD2. Sequenced: PBMCs. This TCR derives from a woman aged 40 to 50 in good health and CMV-seropositive. CDR3 bases: TGCGCCAGCAGCTTGCAAGAAGTAGCGGGAGGGACGCAGTATTTT. This sequence encodes CASSLQEVAGGTQYF.